This T cell receptor beta chain was found in a study of cytomegalovirus exposure and HLA in healthy donors. Clones were sequenced by immunoSEQ multiplex PCR, and TCRdb holds only the in-frame ones, with some missing. The sample includes around 160,000 clones, approximately 81% seen only once; the top ten take roughly 10%. This clone was detected once. This CDR3 region has 19 residues. Germline V lookup: CDR1 MGHRA, CDR2 YSYEKL. The V and J ends lost 2 bases and 0 bases, in that order; junction bases with no gene match: 12. J is TRBJ1-5 and V is TRBV4-1, with 8 bases aligning to TRBD1. The sequence was obtained from a man aged 30-40 years in good health and CMV-seropositive. The sample was PBMCs. CDR3 residues: CASSQNTGTGDYSNQPQHF. The CDR3 region has the DNA TGCGCCAGCAGCCAAAATACCGGGACAGGCGATTATAGCAATCAGCCCCAGCATTTT.